This T cell receptor (beta chain) was identified in a study of a mutant IDH1 vaccine in newly diagnosed glioma. The overall study: Vaccines were begun 4-6 weeks after radiotherapy alone, or with temozolomide cycles. Standard pretreatment was either radiotherapy, temozolomide, or, for most, radiochemotherapy with temozolomide.

As concerns this clone: Its antigen is as yet unknown.

Time point reported: week 35, safety follow-up. Topical imiquimod was applied with each vaccine dose, which held 300 ug of mutant IDH1 20-mer peptide. Here immunoSEQ multiplex PCR was the method, and the copy in TCRdb shows in-frame clones only, minus some. The data hold about 48,000 clones, with under 85% observed a single time. This sequence originates from a man in his forties with glioma. Sequencing was performed on PBMCs, taken from a glioma patient whose treatment included an IDH1 peptide vaccine.

CDR3 nucleotides: TGTGCCTGGAGTGAACACCGAGTATATAATGAAAAACTGTTTTTT. Translation gives CAWSEHRVYNEKLFF. V usage is TRBV30 and J usage is TRBJ1-4; D is uncertain. Germline V gene lookup returns CDR1 GTSNPN and CDR2 SVGIG (reference sequence). The CDR3 is made up of 15 amino acids. Between the trimmed V and J ends, which lost 1 base and 4 bases, there was a span of 13 bases. The complete variable domain, with remaining parts taken from reference TRBV30 and TRBJ1-4, reads SQTIHQWPATLVQPVGSPLSLECTVEGTSNPNLYWYRQAAGRGLQLLFYSVGIGQISSEVPQNLSASRPQDRQFILSSKKLLLSDSGFYLCAWSEHRVYNEKLFFGSGTQLSVL.